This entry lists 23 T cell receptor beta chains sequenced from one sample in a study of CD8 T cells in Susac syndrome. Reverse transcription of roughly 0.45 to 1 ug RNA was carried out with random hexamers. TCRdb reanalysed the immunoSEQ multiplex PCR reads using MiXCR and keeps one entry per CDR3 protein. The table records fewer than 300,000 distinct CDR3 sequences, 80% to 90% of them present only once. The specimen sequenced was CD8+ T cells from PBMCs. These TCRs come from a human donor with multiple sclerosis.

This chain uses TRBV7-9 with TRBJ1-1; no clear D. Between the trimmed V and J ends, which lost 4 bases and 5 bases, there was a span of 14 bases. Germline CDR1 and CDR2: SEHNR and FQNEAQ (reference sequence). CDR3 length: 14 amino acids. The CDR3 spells CASSSPVTGTEAFF. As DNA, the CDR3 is TGTGCCAGCAGCTCTCCGGTTACGGGTACTGAAGCTTTCTTT.

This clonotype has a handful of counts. CDR3 nucleotides: TGTGCCAGCAGCTTCGGACTAGCGGGAGACACCGGGGAGCTGTTTTTT. Its translation is CASSFGLAGDTGELFF. The V and J genes are TRBV5-4 and TRBJ2-2; 13 positions match TRBD2. Germline assignment: CDR1 SGHNT and CDR2 YYREEE (reference sequence). This CDR3 is 16 amino acids long. With V trimmed by 2 bases and J by 3 bases, 1 base remained unmatched.

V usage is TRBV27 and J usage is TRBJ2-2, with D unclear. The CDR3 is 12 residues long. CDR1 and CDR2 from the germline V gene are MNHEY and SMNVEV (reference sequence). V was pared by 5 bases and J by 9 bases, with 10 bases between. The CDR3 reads CASSPMRRELFF. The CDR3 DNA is TGTGCCAGCAGTCCGATGCGCCGGGAGCTGTTTTTT.

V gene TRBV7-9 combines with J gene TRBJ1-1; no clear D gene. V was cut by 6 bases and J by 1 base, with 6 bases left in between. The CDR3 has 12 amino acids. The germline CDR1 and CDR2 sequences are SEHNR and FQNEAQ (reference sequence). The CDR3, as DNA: TGTGCCAGCAGAAGTAAGAACACTGAAGCTTTCTTT. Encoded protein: CASRSKNTEAFF.

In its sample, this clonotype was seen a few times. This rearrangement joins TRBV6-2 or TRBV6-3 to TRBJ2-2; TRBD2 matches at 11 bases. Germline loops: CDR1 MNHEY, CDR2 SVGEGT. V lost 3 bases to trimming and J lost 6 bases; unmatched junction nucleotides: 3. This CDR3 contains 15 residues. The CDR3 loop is CASSYLLAGAGELFF. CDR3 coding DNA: TGTGCCAGCAGTTATTTACTAGCGGGAGCCGGGGAGCTGTTTTTT.

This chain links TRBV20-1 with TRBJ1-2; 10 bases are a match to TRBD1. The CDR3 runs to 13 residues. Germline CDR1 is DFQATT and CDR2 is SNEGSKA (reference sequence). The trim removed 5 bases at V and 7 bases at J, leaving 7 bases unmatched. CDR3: CSAPPDRGPGYTF. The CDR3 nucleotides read TGCAGTGCTCCTCCTGACAGGGGGCCTGGCTACACCTTC.

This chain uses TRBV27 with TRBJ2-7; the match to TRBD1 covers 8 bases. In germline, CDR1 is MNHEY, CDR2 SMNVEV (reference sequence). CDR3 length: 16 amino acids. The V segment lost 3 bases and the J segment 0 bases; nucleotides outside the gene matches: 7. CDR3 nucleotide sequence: TGTGCCAGCAGTTTCAGTCAGGGGGCCCGCTCCTACGAGCAGTACTTC. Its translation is CASSFSQGARSYEQYF.

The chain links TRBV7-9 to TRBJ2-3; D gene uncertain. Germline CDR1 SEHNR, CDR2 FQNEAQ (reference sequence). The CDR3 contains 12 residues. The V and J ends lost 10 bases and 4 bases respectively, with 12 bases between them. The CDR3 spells CAIWQWADTQYF. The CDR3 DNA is TGTGCCATCTGGCAGTGGGCAGATACGCAGTATTTT.

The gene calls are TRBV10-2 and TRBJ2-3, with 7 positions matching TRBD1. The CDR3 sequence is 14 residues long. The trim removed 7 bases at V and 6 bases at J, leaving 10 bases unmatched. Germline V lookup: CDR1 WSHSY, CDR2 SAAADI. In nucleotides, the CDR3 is TGCGCCAGCAACCCGGACAGGCAGAAGGATACGCAGTATTTT. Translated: CASNPDRQKDTQYF.

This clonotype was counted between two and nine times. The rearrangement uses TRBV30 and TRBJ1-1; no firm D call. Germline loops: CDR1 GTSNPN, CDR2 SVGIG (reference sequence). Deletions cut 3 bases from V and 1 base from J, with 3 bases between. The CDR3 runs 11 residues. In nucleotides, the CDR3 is TGTGCCTGGAGGCGGAACACTGAAGCTTTCTTT. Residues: CAWRRNTEAFF.

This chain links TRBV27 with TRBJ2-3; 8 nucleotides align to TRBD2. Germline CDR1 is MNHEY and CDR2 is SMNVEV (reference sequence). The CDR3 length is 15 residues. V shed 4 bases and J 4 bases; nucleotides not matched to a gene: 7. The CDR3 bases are TGTGCCAGCAGTTGGGCGGGAGGCTTCGCAGATACGCAGTATTTT. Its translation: CASSWAGGFADTQYF.

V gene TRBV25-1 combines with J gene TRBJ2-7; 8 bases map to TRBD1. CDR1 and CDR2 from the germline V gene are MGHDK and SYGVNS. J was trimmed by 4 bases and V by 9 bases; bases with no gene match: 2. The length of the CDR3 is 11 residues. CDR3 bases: TGTGCCAGTACAGGGGGGTACGAGCAGTACTTC. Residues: CASTGGYEQYF.

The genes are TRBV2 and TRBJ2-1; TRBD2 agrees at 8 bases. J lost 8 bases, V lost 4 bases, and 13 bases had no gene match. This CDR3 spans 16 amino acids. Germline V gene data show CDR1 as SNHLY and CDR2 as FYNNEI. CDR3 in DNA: TGTGCCAGCAGTGTAGGGACTAGGGGGAAAAGGGATGAGCAGTTCTTC. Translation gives CASSVGTRGKRDEQFF.

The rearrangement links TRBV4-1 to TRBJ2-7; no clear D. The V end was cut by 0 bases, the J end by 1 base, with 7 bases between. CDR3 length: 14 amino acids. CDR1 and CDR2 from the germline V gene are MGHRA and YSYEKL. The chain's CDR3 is CASSQETWSYEQYF. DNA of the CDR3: TGCGCCAGCAGCCAAGAAACGTGGTCCTACGAGCAGTACTTC.

The CDR3 is CSVGARGGGTYEQYF. The CDR3 nucleotides read TGCAGCGTTGGAGCCAGGGGCGGAGGGACCTACGAGCAGTACTTC. V and J are TRBV29-1 and TRBJ2-7; tentatively, D is TRBD1 or TRBD2 (6 bases each). V lost 4 bases and J lost 2, with 18 bases in between. CDR1 and CDR2 (germline): SQVTM, ANQGSEA. This CDR3 is built from 15 residues.

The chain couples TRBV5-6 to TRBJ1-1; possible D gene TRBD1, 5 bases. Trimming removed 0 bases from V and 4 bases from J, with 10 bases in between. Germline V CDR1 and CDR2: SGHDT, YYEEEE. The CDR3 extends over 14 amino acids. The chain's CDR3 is CASSLVRGGTEAFF. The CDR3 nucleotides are TGTGCCAGCAGCTTGGTGAGGGGAGGCACTGAAGCTTTCTTT.

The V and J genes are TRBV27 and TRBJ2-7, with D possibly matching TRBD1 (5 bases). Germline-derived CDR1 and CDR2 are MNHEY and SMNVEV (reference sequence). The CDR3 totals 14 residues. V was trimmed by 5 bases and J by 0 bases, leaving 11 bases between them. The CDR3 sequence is CASSPRANSYEQYF. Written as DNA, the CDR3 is TGTGCCAGCAGTCCCAGGGCTAACTCCTACGAGCAGTACTTC.

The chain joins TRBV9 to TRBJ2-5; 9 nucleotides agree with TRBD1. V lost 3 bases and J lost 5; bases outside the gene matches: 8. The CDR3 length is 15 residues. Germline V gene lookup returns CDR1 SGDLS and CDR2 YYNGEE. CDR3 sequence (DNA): TGTGCCAGCAGCGGGCGGACAGGGGCCAGGGAGACCCAGTACTTC. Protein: CASSGRTGARETQYF.

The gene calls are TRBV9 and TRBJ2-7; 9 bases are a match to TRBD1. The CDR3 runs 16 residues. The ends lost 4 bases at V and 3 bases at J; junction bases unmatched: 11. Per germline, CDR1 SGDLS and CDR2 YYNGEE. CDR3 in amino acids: CASSTQPGQGVYEQYF. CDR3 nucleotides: TGTGCCAGCAGCACACAGCCGGGACAGGGAGTCTACGAGCAGTACTTC.

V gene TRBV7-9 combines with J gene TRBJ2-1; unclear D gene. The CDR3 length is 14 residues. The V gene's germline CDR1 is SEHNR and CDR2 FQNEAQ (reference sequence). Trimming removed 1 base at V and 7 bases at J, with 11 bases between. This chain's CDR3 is CASSLERSTNEQFF. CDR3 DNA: TGTGCCAGCAGCTTAGAACGCTCCACTAATGAGCAGTTCTTC.

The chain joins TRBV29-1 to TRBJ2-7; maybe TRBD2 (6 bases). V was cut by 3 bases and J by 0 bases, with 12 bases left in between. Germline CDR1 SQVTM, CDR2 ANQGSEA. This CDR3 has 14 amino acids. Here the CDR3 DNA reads TGCAGCGTTGAGGGGGGAGTAGGCTCCTACGAGCAGTACTTC. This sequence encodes CSVEGGVGSYEQYF.

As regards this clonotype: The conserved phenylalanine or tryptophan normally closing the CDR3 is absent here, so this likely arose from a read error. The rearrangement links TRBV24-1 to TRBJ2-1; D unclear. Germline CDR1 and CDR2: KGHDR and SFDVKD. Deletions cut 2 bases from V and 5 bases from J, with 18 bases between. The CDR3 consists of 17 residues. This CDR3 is CATSDSRRVSGDNEQFL. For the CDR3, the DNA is TGTGCCACCAGTGATTCGAGACGGGTCTCCGGCGACAATGAGCAGTTCCTC.

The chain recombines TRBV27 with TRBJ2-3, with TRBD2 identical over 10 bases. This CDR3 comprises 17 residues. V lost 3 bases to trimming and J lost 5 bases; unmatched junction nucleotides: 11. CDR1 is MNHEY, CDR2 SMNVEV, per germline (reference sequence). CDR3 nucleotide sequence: TGTGCCAGCAGTTTCCTTCGGCTAGCGGGGGTGATAGATACGCAGTATTTT. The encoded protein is CASSFLRLAGVIDTQYF.